The present TCR beta chain was sequenced within a study of T cell changes during pregnancy in multiple sclerosis (dated by TCRdb to 2018 to 2020). Regarding the study in general: The study examined how the T cell repertoire changed over the course of pregnancy in women with multiple sclerosis.

Remarks on this clone: No antigen is known for it. Base qualities are missing; no much larger clone stands one base away.

Trimmed from V: 4 bases; trimmed from J: 0 bases; junction bases lacking a gene match: 4. The CDR3 goes from the cysteine to the phenylalanine over 15 residues. The entry retains the CDR3 DNA only, 45 bases that are in frame from base 1. Per the germline V gene, SGHRS is the CDR1 and YFSETQ is the CDR2. The library was produced with the immunoSEQ multiplex PCR assay. The immuneACCESS repertoire file appears here via TCRdb, limited to in-frame rearrangements. These files lack a portion of the clones; in checked studies, under half of the deficit traces to unresolved V genes, and the cause of the others is not known. Counted in this sample were over 35,000 clones; nearly 90% of them appeared once. 0.75% to 1% of the sample rests with the top ten.

Sequences were derived from CD4+ T cells from peripheral blood mononuclear cells, sampled after pregnancy. The sequence was obtained from a female donor with multiple sclerosis, enrolled in a pregnancy study. Recombination joined TRBV5-1 with TRBJ2-3; 8 central nucleotides agree with TRBD2. The DNA sequence reads TGCGCCAGCAGCCCACTAGCGGCAAGCACAGATACGCAGTATTTT. It codes for CASSPLAASTDTQYF.